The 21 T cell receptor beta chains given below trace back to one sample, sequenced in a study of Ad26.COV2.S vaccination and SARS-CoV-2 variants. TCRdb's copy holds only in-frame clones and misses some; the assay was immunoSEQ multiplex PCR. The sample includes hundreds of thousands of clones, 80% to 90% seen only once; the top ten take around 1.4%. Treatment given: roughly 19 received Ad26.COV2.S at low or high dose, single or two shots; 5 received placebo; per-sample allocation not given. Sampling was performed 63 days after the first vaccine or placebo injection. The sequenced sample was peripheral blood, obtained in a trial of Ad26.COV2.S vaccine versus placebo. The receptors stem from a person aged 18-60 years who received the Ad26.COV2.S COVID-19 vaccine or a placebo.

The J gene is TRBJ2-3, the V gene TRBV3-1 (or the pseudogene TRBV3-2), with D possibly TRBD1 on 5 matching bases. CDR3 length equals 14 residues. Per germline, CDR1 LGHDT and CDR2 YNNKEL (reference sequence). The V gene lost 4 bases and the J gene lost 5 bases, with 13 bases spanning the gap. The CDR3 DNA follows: TGTGCCAGCAGCCCCGCAGGGTGGCAAGATACGCAGTATTTT. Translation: CASSPAGWQDTQYF.

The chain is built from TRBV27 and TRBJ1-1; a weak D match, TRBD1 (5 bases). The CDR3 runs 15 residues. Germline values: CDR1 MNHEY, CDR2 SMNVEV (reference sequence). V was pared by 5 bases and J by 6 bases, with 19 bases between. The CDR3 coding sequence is TGTGCCAGCAGTGGCGGGGTGGGGCTGGACGCTGAAGCTTTCTTT. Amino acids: CASSGGVGLDAEAFF.

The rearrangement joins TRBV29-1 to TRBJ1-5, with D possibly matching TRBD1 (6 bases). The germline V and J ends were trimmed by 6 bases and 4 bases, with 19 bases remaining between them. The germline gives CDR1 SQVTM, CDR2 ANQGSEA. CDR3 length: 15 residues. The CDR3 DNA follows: TGCAGCGTAGGGGGGGGCCGGGGGAATAATCAGCCCCAGCATTTT. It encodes CSVGGGRGNNQPQHF.

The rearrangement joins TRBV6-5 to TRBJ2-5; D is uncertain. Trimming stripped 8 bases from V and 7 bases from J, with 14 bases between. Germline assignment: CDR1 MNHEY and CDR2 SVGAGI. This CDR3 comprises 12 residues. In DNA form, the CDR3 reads TGTGCCAGCTGCGAGTCGTACGGGACCCAGTACTTC. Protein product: CASCESYGTQYF.

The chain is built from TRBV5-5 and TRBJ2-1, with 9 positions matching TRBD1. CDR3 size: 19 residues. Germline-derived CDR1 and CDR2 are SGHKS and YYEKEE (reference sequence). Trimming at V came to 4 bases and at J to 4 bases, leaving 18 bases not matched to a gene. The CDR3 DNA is TGTGCCAGCAGCCTGGACAGGGGAAGACTCTACCCCAATTACAATGAGCAGTTCTTC. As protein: CASSLDRGRLYPNYNEQFF.

CDR3 in DNA: TGTGCCAGCAGCTTAGAGGGTTTCGGGTTAAGTGAAGCTTTCTTT. Its translation is CASSLEGFGLSEAFF. The rearrangement joins TRBV7-2 to TRBJ1-1; D call uncertain. The CDR3 contains 15 residues. CDR1 SGHTA and CDR2 FQGNSA come from the germline V gene. V was clipped by 1 base and J by 7 bases, with 16 bases between them.

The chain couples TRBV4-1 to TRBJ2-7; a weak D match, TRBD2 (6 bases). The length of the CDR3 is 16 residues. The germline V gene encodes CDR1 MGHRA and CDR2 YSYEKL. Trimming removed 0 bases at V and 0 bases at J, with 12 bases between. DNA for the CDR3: TGCGCCAGCAGCCAAGAAGGCCGGGGGATCTCCTACGAGCAGTACTTC. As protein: CASSQEGRGISYEQYF.

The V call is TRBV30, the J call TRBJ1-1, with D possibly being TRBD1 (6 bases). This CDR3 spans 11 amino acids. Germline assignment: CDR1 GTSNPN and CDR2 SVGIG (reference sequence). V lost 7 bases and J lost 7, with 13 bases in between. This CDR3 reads CASTRGGEAFF. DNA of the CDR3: TGTGCCTCAACCAGGGGTGGTGAAGCTTTCTTT.

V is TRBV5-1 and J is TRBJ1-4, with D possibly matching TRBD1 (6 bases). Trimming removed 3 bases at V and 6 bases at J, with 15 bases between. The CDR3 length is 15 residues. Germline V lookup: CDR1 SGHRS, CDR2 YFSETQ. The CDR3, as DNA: TGCGCCAGCAGCTATGGACAGTTAGAAGATGAAAAACTGTTTTTT. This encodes CASSYGQLEDEKLFF.

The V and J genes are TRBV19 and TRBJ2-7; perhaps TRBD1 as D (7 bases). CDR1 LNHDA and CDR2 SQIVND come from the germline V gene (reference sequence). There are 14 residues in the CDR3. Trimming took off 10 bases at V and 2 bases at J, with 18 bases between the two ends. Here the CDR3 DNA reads TGTGCCACCAACGGCGGGACAGAGCCCTACGAGCAGTACTTC. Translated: CATNGGTEPYEQYF.

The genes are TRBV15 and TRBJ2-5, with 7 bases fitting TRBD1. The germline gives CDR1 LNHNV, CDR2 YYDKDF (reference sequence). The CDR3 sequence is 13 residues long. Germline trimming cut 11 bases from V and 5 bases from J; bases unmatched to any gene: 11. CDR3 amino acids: CAAKGGLGETQYF. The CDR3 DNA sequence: TGTGCCGCAAAAGGGGGCCTGGGGGAGACCCAGTACTTC.

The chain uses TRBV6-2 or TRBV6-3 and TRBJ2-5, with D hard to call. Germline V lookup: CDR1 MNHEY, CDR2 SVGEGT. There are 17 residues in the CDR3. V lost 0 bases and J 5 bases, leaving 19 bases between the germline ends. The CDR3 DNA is TGTGCCAGCAGTTACTCGAGATCGGGTTGGGCGTGGGAGACCCAGTACTTC. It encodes CASSYSRSGWAWETQYF.

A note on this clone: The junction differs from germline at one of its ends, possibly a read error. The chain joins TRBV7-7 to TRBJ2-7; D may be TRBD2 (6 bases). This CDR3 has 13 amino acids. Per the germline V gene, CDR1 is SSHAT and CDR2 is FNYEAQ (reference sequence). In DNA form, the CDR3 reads TGTGCTAGCAGCTTAGTTGAGGCGGGGGAGCAGTACTTC. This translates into CASSLVEAGEQYF. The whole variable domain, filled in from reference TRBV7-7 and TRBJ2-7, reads GAGVSQSPRYKVTKRGQDVTLRCDPISSHATLYWYQQALGQGPEFLTYFNYEAQPDKSGLPSDRFSAERPEGSISTLTIQRTEQRDSAMYRCASSLVEAGEQYFGPGTRLTVT.

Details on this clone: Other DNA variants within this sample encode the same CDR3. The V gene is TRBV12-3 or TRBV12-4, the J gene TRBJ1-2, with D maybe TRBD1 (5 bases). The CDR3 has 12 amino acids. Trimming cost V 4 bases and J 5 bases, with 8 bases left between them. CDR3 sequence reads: CASSSQGYGYTF. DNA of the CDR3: TGTGCCAGCAGTTCTCAGGGTTATGGCTACACCTTC.

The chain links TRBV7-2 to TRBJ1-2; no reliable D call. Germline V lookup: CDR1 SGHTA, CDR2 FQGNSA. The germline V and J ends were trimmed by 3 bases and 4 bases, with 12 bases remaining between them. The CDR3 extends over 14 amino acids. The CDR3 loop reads CASSFVPEGYGYTF. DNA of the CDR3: TGTGCCAGCAGCTTCGTTCCGGAGGGCTATGGCTACACCTTC.

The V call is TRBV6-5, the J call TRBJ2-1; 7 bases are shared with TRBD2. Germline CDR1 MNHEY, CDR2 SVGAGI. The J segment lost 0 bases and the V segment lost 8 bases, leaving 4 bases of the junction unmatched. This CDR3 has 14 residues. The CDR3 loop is CASGRGDSYNEQFF. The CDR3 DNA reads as TGTGCCAGCGGTCGGGGGGACTCCTACAATGAGCAGTTCTTC.

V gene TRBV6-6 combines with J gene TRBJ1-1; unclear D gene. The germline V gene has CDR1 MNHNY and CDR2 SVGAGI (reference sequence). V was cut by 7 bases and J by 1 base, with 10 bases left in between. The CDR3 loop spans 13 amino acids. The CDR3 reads CASTFLGNTEAFF. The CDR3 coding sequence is TGTGCCAGCACTTTTCTCGGGAACACTGAAGCTTTCTTT.

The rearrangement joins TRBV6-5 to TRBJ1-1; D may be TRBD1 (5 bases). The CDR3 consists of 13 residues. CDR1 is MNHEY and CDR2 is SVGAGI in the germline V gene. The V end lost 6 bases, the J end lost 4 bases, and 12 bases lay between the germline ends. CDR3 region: CASSSPGSTEAFF. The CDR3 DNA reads TGTGCCAGCAGCTCTCCAGGGTCCACTGAAGCTTTCTTT.

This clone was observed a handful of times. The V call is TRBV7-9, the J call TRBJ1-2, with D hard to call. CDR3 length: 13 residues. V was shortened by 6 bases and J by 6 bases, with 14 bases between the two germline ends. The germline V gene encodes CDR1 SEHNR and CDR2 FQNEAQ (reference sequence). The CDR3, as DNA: TGTGCCAGCAGTTCAAGGGAATCGGATGGCTACACCTTC. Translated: CASSSRESDGYTF.

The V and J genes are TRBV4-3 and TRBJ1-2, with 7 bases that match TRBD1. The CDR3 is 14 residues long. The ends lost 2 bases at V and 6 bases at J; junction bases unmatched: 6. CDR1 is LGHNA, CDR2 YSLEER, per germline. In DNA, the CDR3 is TGCGCCAGCAGCCAACAAGACAGGGTGGATGGCTACACCTTC. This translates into CASSQQDRVDGYTF.

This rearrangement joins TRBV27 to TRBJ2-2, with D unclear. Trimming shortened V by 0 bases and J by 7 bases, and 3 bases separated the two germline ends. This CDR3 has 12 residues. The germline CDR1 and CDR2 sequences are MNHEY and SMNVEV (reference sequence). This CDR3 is CASSLSLGELFF. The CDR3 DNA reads TGTGCCAGCAGTTTATCCCTCGGGGAGCTGTTTTTT.